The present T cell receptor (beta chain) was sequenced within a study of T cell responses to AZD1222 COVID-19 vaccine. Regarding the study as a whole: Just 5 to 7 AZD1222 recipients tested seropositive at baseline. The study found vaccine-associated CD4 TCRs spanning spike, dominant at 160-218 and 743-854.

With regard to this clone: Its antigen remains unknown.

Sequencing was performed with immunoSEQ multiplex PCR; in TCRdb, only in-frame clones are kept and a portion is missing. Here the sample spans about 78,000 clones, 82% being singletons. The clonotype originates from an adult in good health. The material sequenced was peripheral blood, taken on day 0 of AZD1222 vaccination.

The CDR3 nucleotides are TGTGCCAGTAGTATCCCCAGGGAACATAACTATGGCTACACCTTC. Its protein is CASSIPREHNYGYTF. The rearrangement joins TRBV19 to TRBJ1-2; a possible D gene is TRBD1 (5 bases). V was shortened by 3 bases and J by 1 base, with 12 bases between the two germline ends. Per the germline V gene, CDR1 is LNHDA and CDR2 is SQIVND (reference sequence). This CDR3 region has 15 residues.